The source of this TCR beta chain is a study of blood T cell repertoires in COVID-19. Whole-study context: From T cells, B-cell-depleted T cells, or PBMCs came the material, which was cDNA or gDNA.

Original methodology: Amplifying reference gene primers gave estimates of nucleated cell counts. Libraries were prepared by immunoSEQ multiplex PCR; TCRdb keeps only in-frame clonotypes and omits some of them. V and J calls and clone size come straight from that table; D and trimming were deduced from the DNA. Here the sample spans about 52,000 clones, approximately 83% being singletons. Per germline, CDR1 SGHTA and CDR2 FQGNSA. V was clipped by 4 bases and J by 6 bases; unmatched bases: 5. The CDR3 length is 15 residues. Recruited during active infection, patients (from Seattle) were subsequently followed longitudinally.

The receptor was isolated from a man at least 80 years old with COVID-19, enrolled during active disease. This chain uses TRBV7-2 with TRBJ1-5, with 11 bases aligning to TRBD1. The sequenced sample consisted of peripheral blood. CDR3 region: CASSSGTGGSQPQHF. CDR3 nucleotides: TGTGCCAGCAGCTCCGGGACAGGGGGGAGTCAGCCCCAGCATTTT.